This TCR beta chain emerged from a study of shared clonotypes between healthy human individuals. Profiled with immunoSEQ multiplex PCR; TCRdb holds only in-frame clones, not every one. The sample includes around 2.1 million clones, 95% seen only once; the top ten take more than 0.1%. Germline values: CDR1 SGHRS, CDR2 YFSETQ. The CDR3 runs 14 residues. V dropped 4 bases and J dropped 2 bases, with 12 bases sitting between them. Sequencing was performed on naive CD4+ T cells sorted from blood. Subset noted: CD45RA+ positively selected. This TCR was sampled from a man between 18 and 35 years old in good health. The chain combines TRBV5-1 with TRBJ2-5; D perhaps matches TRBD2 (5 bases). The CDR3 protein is CASSRDGIQETQYF. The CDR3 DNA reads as TGCGCCAGCAGCAGAGACGGGATTCAAGAGACCCAGTACTTC.